A single sample gave rise to the 3 T cell receptor beta chains below, sequenced in a study of vaccination and CD4 T cells after COVID-19 (dated by TCRdb to between 2022 and 2023). The method was PCR. The sequencer was an Illumina iSeq 100. DNA from cultured CD4+ T cells underwent TCR sequencing with the Oncomine TCR Beta short-read assay at the Johns Hopkins FTIC core. The raw public reads went through TCRdb reprocessing: fastp at Q25, MiXCR clone calling, in-frame beta chains kept. For every CDR3 protein sequence, its rows merge into one entry that carries the most common genes and DNA. Counted in this sample were around 15,000 distinct CDR3 sequences; just under 55% of them appeared once. The leading ten clones occupy approximately 15% of the sample. The time point label here, explained by the study, means: late sampling 161 to 241 days after vaccination in a few convalescent patients. The meaning of the sample's treatment or condition label: roughly 10-day PBMC culture with coronavirus spike peptide pools or control peptides (ViraFEST assay).

These receptors lack a known antigen. Sequencing was performed on CD4+ T cells from blood, cultured in vitro, taken about 7 months after SARS-CoV-2 vaccination. All receptors derive from a human donor who had recovered from COVID-19.

This rearrangement joins TRBV19 to TRBJ1-1, with D perhaps TRBD1 (5 bases). V was pared by 5 bases and J by 9 bases, with 19 bases between. Germline-derived CDR1 and CDR2 are LNHDA and SQIVND (reference sequence). CDR3 length equals 14 residues. The DNA of the CDR3 is TGTGCCAGTAGTCTCACCCAGGGAATCACACAAGCTTTCTTT. This encodes CASSLTQGITQAFF. The full variable domain, with the rest looked up from reference TRBV19 and TRBJ1-1, is DGGITQSPKYLFRKEGQNVTLSCEQNLNHDAMYWYRQDPGQGLRLIYYSQIVNDFQKGDIAEGYSVSREKKESFPLTVTSAQKNPTAFYLCASSLTQGITQAFFGQGTRLTVV.

This clonotype was counted a few times. DNA for the CDR3: TGTGCCAGTAGACGGGACAGGGAGGGGACTGAAGCTTTCTTT. Its translation is CASRRDREGTEAFF. The rearrangement uses TRBV19 and TRBJ1-1; 9 positions agree with TRBD1. CDR3 size: 14 residues. Germline V gives CDR1 LNHDA, CDR2 SQIVND (reference sequence). V lost 6 bases and J lost 5; bases outside the gene matches: 7. The complete variable domain, with remaining parts taken from reference TRBV19 and TRBJ1-1, reads DGGITQSPKYLFRKEGQNVTLSCEQNLNHDAMYWYRQDPGQGLRLIYYSQIVNDFQKGDIAEGYSVSREKKESFPLTVTSAQKNPTAFYLCASRRDREGTEAFFGQGTRLTVV.

This clonotype was recorded a few times. This chain uses TRBV20-1 with TRBJ2-5; D gene ambiguous. V lost 3 bases and J 5 bases, leaving 10 bases between the germline ends. The CDR3 extends over 12 amino acids. Germline CDR1 DFQATT, CDR2 SNEGSKA (reference sequence). CDR3 DNA: TGCAGTGCTAGCAAAGAGAGCGAGACCCAGTACTTC. This codes for CSASKESETQYF.